This T cell receptor (beta chain) was profiled in a study of blood T cell repertoires in COVID-19. Study at large: From T cells, B-cell-depleted T cells, or PBMCs came the material, which was cDNA or gDNA.

This CDR3 has 15 amino acids. Germline V gives CDR1 SGHDT, CDR2 YYEEEE. V dropped 4 bases and J dropped 1 base, with 13 bases sitting between them. Method: immunoSEQ multiplex PCR; TCRdb's copy keeps in-frame clones and lacks some. The data show tens of thousands of clones, with 70% to 90% seen just once and 7.5% to 9.5% held by the top ten. Sequenced: peripheral blood. The V and J genes are TRBV5-6 and TRBJ2-3; D is undetermined. This sequence originates from a woman aged 70-85 years with active COVID-19. CDR3 amino acids: CASSPTSTGTDTQYF. DNA of the CDR3: TGTGCCAGCAGCCCCACCTCTACAGGCACAGATACGCAGTATTTT. Together with reference TRBV5-6 and TRBJ2-3, the CDR3 gives the full variable domain: DAGVTQSPTHLIKTRGQQVTLRCSPKSGHDTVSWYQQALGQGPQFIFQYYEEEERQRGNFPDRFSGHQFPNYSSELNVNALLLGDSALYLCASSPTSTGTDTQYFGPGTRLTVL.